Listed below are T cell receptor beta chains from one sample, sequenced in a study of neurological immune-mediated disorders. TCRdb independently ran MiXCR on the 5' RACE reads; one entry per CDR3 protein. In the table there are roughly 48,000 distinct CDR3 sequences, roughly an eighth of which are singletons. Sequences were obtained from PBMCs. Receptors were obtained from a male donor with HTLV-1-associated myelopathy (HAM/TSP). Each CDR3 is given with its conserved first and last residue. D genes are given only for firm matches. Expanded clones get a size class; other rows say once, few or many, or leave the size out.

J,D,V,size,CDR3,DNA
TRBJ2-2,TRBD1,TRBV7-2,many,CASRTDRVNTGELFF,TGTGCCAGCAGAACTGACAGGGTTAACACCGGGGAGCTGTTTTTT
TRBJ2-2,TRBD2,TRBV18,.,CASSPLAGEDTGELFF,TGTGCCAGCTCGCCGCTAGCGGGGGAGGACACCGGGGAGCTGTTTTTT
TRBJ1-6,.,TRBV7-9,many,CASSEPGNSPLHF,TGTGCCAGCAGCGAACCGGGGAATTCACCCCTCCACTTT
TRBJ2-3,.,TRBV7-3,many,CASSLYRGTDTQYF,TGTGCCAGCAGCTTATACAGGGGCACAGATACGCAGTATTTT
TRBJ2-5,.,TRBV7-9,.,CASSQAREQESQYF,TGTGCCAGCAGCCAGGCGCGGGAACAAGAGAGCCAGTACTTC
TRBJ1-4,.,TRBV20-1,many,CSVLVPANEKLFF,TGCAGTGTCTTGGTTCCGGCTAATGAAAAACTGTTTTTT
TRBJ2-5,TRBD1,TRBV20-1,many,CSAGRDRGRRETQYF,TGCAGTGCTGGCCGGGACAGGGGGCGCAGAGAGACCCAGTACTTC
TRBJ2-1,TRBD2,TRBV20-1,many,CSALAGGLNEQFF,TGCAGTGCGCTGGCGGGGGGGCTAAATGAGCAGTTCTTC
TRBJ1-2,.,TRBV7-9,.,CASNLGTRLPREDGYTF,TGTGCCAGCAACCTAGGAACCCGGCTCCCTCGGGAAGATGGCTACACCTTC
TRBJ2-3,.,TRBV7-2,many,CASSFEAQNTQYF,TGTGCCAGCAGCTTCGAGGCCCAGAATACGCAGTATTTT
TRBJ2-5,.,TRBV20-1,many,CSASWQETQYF,TGCAGTGCTAGTTGGCAAGAGACCCAGTACTTC
TRBJ2-7,TRBD1,TRBV10-3,.,CAISETRQGSYEQYF,TGTGCCATCAGTGAAACCAGACAGGGCTCCTACGAGCAGTACTTC
TRBJ2-7,.,TRBV7-9,many,CASSSGAGALYEQYF,TGTGCCAGCAGTTCGGGGGCAGGGGCTTTGTACGAGCAGTACTTC
TRBJ2-1,TRBD2,TRBV12-3/TRBV12-4,many,CASSLLALGGNEQFF,TGTGCCAGCAGCCTACTAGCGCTGGGAGGGAATGAGCAGTTCTTC
TRBJ1-6,.,TRBV4-3,many,CASSQDRLANSPLHF,TGCGCCAGCAGCCAAGATAGGCTTGCTAATTCACCCCTCCACTTT
TRBJ1-1,.,TRBV9,many,CASSVGYNTEAFF,TGTGCCAGCAGCGTAGGGTACAACACTGAAGCTTTCTTT
TRBJ2-3,.,TRBV6-6,many,CASSYLGSRPSTDTQYF,TGTGCCAGCAGTTATTTGGGCTCACGGCCTAGCACAGATACGCAGTATTTT
TRBJ1-1,TRBD1,TRBV20-1,many,CSATGQGNTEAFF,TGCAGTGCCACGGGACAGGGGAACACTGAAGCTTTCTTT
TRBJ2-7,.,TRBV7-9,many,CASSRDGYEQYF,TGTGCCAGCAGCCGGGACGGTTACGAGCAGTACTTC
TRBJ2-1,TRBD2,TRBV24-1,few,CATSDLASSGNSYNEQFF,TGTGCCACCAGTGATTTGGCCTCTAGCGGGAATTCCTACAATGAGCAGTTCTTC
TRBJ1-1,.,TRBV7-2,many,CASSFGRSGLYTEAFF,TGTGCCAGCAGCTTTGGAAGGTCAGGTTTATACACTGAAGCTTTCTTT
TRBJ1-4,.,TRBV12-3/TRBV12-4,many,CASSPGLATNEKLFF,TGTGCCAGCAGCCCCGGCCTTGCAACTAATGAAAAACTGTTTTTT
TRBJ2-7,TRBD1,TRBV12-3/TRBV12-4,many,CASKIQGGADEQYF,TGTGCCAGCAAAATACAGGGGGGAGCCGACGAGCAGTACTTC
TRBJ1-5,.,TRBV15,many,CATSRDNAGAQHF,TGTGCCACCAGCAGAGATAATGCGGGGGCCCAGCATTTT
TRBJ2-5,.,TRBV5-1,many,CASSLVAGAETQYF,TGCGCCAGCAGCTTGGTGGCGGGGGCAGAGACCCAGTACTTC
TRBJ2-5,.,TRBV29-1,many,CSVLYSQETQYF,TGCAGCGTCTTATACAGCCAAGAGACCCAGTACTTC
TRBJ1-2,.,TRBV5-1,many,CASSSSRNNYGYTF,TGCGCCAGCAGCTCATCACGGAATAACTATGGCTACACCTTC
TRBJ2-1,TRBD1,TRBV9,many,CASSVKGAKSYNEQFF,TGTGCCAGCAGCGTAAAGGGGGCAAAGTCCTACAATGAGCAGTTCTTC
TRBJ2-5,TRBD1,TRBV5-1,.,CASSLTGAEPTQYF,TGCGCCAGCAGCTTGACAGGGGCCGAACCGACCCAGTACTTC
TRBJ1-3,.,TRBV5-1,many,CASSLVIKGNTIYF,TGCGCCAGCAGCTTGGTAATCAAAGGAAACACCATATATTTT
TRBJ1-6,.,TRBV18,many,CASSPERPYNSPLHF,TGTGCCAGCTCACCAGAGAGGCCTTATAATTCACCCCTCCACTTT
TRBJ2-1,TRBD1,TRBV10-3,many,CAISASSGGMANEQFF,TGTGCCATCAGCGCAAGTTCAGGGGGCATGGCCAATGAGCAGTTCTTC
TRBJ1-6,.,TRBV7-2,many,CASSASAGNSPLHF,TGTGCCAGCAGCGCTTCGGCAGGGAATTCACCCCTCCACTTT
TRBJ2-1,.,TRBV4-3,many,CASSQEVAGATYNEQFF,TGCGCCAGCAGCCAAGAGGTGGCGGGGGCCACCTACAATGAGCAGTTCTTC
TRBJ2-1,.,TRBV5-1,many,CASSLQPGPGEQFF,TGCGCCAGCAGCTTGCAACCAGGGCCAGGTGAGCAGTTCTTC
TRBJ2-5,TRBD2,TRBV20-1,many,CSAPSGGALETQYF,TGCAGTGCACCTAGCGGGGGGGCCTTGGAGACCCAGTACTTC
TRBJ2-5,TRBD2,TRBV27,.,CASSLAPSGQETQYF,TGTGCCAGCAGTTTGGCCCCTAGCGGACAAGAGACCCAGTACTTC
TRBJ2-3,.,TRBV10-3,.,CAISASPGSGTDTQYF,TGTGCCATCAGTGCTAGTCCCGGGAGCGGCACAGATACGCAGTATTTT
TRBJ1-6,.,TRBV20-1,once,CNVVQVYNSPLHF,TGCAATGTCGTACAGGTCTATAATTCACCCCTCCACTTT
TRBJ2-7,.,TRBV7-9,many,CASSIGSYEQYF,TGTGCCAGCAGCATCGGCTCCTACGAGCAGTACTTC
TRBJ1-4,.,TRBV7-2,few,CASSYGSTNEKLFF,TGTGCCAGCAGCTACGGATCCACTAATGAAAAACTGTTTTTT
TRBJ1-3,.,TRBV3-1,many,CASSQGDTIYF,TGTGCCAGCAGCCAAGGGGACACCATATATTTT
TRBJ1-1,.,TRBV5-4,many,CASSLGQPRNTEAFF,TGTGCCAGCAGCTTGGGACAGCCGAGGAACACTGAAGCTTTCTTT
TRBJ1-2,TRBD1,TRBV7-6,many,CASSLSGTARNYGYTF,TGTGCCAGCAGCCTCAGCGGGACAGCTCGGAACTATGGCTACACCTTC
TRBJ2-7,TRBD1,TRBV5-1,.,CASSQGQVPYEQYF,TGCGCCAGCAGCCAAGGACAGGTTCCTTACGAGCAGTACTTC
TRBJ1-1,.,TRBV7-9,.,CASSTRQSRAFF,TGTGCCAGCAGCACAAGACAGTCGAGAGCTTTCTTT
TRBJ2-6,.,TRBV20-1,many,CSASIARGTGANVLTF,TGCAGTGCTAGTATTGCCAGGGGAACTGGGGCCAACGTCCTGACTTTC
TRBJ2-1,TRBD2,TRBV15,many,CATSRDRFQAGGPTNNEQFF,TGTGCCACCAGCAGAGATAGATTCCAAGCGGGGGGTCCGACTAACAATGAGCAGTTCTTC
TRBJ1-3,.,TRBV5-1,many,CASSLEVTGNTIYF,TGCGCCAGCAGCTTGGAGGTCACTGGAAACACCATATATTTT